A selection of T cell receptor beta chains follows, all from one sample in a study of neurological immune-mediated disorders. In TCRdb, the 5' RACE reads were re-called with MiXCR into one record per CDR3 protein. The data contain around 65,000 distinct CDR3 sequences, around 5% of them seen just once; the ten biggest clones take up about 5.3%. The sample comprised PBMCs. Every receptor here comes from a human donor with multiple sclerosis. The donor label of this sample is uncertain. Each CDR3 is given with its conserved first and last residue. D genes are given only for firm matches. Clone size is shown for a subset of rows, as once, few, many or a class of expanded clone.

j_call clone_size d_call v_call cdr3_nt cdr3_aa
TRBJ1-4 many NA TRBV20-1 TGCAGTGCTAGAATATGGACTGTGGGAAAACTGTTTTTT CSARIWTVGKLFF
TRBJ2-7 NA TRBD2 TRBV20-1 TGCAGTGCTAGTCCCGGGGGGGGCTACTCCTACGAGCAGTACTTC CSASPGGGYSYEQYF
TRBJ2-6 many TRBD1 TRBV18 TGTGCCAGCTCACCACCCCGGGGGACAGGGTCCTCGGGCTGGGCCAACGTCCTGACTTTC CASSPPRGTGSSGWANVLTF
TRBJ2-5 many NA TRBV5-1 TGCGCCAGCAGCTGGGGGGACAGCTACCAAGAGACCCAGTACTTC CASSWGDSYQETQYF
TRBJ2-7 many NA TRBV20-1 TGCAGTGCTAGAGATCCCACCACCCCCTACGAGCAGTACTTC CSARDPTTPYEQYF
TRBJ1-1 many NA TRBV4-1 TGCGCCAGCAGCCAAGTAGGGGCCACTGAAGCTTTCTTT CASSQVGATEAFF
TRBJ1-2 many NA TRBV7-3 TGTGCCAGCAGCTTGGAAGCCAGCGGACTTGGCTACACCTTC CASSLEASGLGYTF
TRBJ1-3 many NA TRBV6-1 TGTGCCAGCATTAGCGACGGAAACACCATATATTTT CASISDGNTIYF
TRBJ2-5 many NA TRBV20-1 TGCAGTGCTCTACAGGGCCGAGAGACCCAGTACTTC CSALQGRETQYF
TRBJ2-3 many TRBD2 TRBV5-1 TGTGCCAGCAGCTTGGGACTAGCGGGGAGCACAGATACGCAGTATTTT CASSLGLAGSTDTQYF
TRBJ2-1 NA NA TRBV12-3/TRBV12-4 TGTGCCAGCAGAGGCATCGAAGTAGATGAGCAGTTCTTC CASRGIEVDEQFF
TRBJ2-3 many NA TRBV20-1 TGCAGTGCTTCGACACCGCTCGTATCAGATACGCAGTATTTT CSASTPLVSDTQYF
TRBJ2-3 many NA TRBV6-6 TGTGCCAGCAGTTACTCGAATCTACTAATATCCACAGATACGCAGTATTTT CASSYSNLLISTDTQYF
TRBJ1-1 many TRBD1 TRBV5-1 TGCGCCAGCAGCTTGGAGGGACAGGGAGGGACTGAAGCTTTCTTT CASSLEGQGGTEAFF
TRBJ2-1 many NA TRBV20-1 TGCAGTGCTAGAGATGGCGGGGGCTCCAATGAGCAGTTCTTC CSARDGGGSNEQFF